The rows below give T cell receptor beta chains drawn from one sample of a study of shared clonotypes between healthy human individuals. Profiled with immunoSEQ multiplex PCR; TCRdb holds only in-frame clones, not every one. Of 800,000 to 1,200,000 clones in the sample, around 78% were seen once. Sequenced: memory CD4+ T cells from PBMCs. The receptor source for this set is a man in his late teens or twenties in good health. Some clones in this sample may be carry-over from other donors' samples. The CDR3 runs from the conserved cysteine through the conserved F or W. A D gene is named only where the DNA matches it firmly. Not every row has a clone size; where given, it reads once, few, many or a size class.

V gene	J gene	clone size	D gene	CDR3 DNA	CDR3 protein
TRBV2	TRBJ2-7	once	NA	TGTGCCAGCACTAAGCGGAGTACCATGTACGAGCAGTACTTC	CASTKRSTMYEQYF
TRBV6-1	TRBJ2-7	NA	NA	TGTGCCAGCACCCGTAGGATTTCCTACGAGCAGTACTTC	CASTRRISYEQYF
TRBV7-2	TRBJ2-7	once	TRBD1	TGTGCCAGCAGCTATGGGGACAGGGGATACTCCTACGAGCAGTACTTC	CASSYGDRGYSYEQYF
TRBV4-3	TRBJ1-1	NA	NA	TGCGCCAGCAGCCAAGATCAGGTGAACACTGAAGCTTTCTTT	CASSQDQVNTEAFF
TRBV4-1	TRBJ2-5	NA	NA	TGCGCCAGCAGCCAAGACCCTCGAAGGGAGACCCAGTACTTC	CASSQDPRRETQYF
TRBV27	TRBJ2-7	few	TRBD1	TGTGCCAGCAGTTGGGGACAGACCTACGAGCAGTACTTC	CASSWGQTYEQYF
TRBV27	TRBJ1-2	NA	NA	TGTGCCAGCAGTTTAGAACCCGGGCGGGCCTATGGCTACACCTTC	CASSLEPGRAYGYTF
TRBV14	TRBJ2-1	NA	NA	TGTGCCAGCAGCCAAGATTCTTGGTACAATGAGCAGTTCTTC	CASSQDSWYNEQFF
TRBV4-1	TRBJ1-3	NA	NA	TGCGCCAGCAGCCAACCCCAACGAGAGACCTCTGGAAACACCATATATTTT	CASSQPQRETSGNTIYF
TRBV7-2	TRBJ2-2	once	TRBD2	TGTGCCAGCAGCCCTAGCGGGAACAGGAACACCGGGGAGCTGTTTTTT	CASSPSGNRNTGELFF
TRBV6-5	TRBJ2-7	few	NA	TGTGCCAGCAGTTACGGAGACAGAACCTACGAGCAGTACTTC	CASSYGDRTYEQYF
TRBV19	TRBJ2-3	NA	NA	TGTGCCAGTAGTATGGGGAGCTCTAGCACAGATACGCAGTATTTT	CASSMGSSSTDTQYF
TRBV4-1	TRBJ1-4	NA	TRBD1	TGCGCCAGCACCCTTACAGGGGAATTGGGAACTAATGAAAAACTGTTTTTT	CASTLTGELGTNEKLFF
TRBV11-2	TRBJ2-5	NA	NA	TGTGCCAGCAGCTTAATCAAAATGGAGACCCAGTACTTC	CASSLIKMETQYF
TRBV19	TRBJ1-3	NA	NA	TGTGTCTCCGGGACGGCGAGCTCTGGAAACACCATATATTTT	CVSGTASSGNTIYF
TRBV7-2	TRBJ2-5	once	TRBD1	TGTGCCAGCAGCTTACGGGGCGGGACAGGCGAGACCCAGTACTTC	CASSLRGGTGETQYF
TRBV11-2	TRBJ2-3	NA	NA	TGTGCCAGCAGCTCACTCCGGGACTTAAGCACAGATACGCAGTATTTT	CASSSLRDLSTDTQYF
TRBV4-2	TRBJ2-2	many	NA	TGTGCCAGCAGCCCCGTTACAGGGATGAAGGACACCGGGGAGCTGTTTTTT	CASSPVTGMKDTGELFF
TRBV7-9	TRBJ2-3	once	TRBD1	TGTGCCAGCAGCACGAGCGCTTCAGGGGGTCTTGGCACAGATACGCAGTATTTT	CASSTSASGGLGTDTQYF
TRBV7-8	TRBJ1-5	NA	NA	TGTGCCAGCAGCTCCGACGGGGGGCGGAATCAGCCCCAGCATTTT	CASSSDGGRNQPQHF
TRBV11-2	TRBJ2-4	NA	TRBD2	TGTGCCAGCAGCACCCTAGCGGTAGCCAAAAACATTCAGTACTTC	CASSTLAVAKNIQYF
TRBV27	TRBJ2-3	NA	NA	TGTGCCAGTGCCTTGGCTTTAGGGGTGACAGATACGCAGTATTTT	CASALALGVTDTQYF
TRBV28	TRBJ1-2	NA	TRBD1	TGTGCCAGCAGTTTGGGCGGACAGGGTCTCTTCTATGGCTACACCTTC	CASSLGGQGLFYGYTF
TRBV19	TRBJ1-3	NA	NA	TGTGCCAGTAGTAACGGGAGTCCCGGAAACACCATATATTTT	CASSNGSPGNTIYF
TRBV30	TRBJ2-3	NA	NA	TGTGCCTGGAGTGCACAGGGAGGGAGAGGAGATACGCAGTATTTT	CAWSAQGGRGDTQYF
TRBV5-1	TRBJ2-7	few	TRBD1	TGCGCCAGCAGCTTGGCTTCAGGGGGCTTCGAGCAGTACTTC	CASSLASGGFEQYF
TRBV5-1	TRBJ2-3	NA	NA	TGCGCCAGCAGCACCGCCCCAGGCCCTCCCGGAGATACGCAGTATTTT	CASSTAPGPPGDTQYF
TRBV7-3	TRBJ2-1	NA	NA	TGTGCCAGCAGCTTAACGGGAGGTTCGTACAATGAGCAGTTCTTC	CASSLTGGSYNEQFF
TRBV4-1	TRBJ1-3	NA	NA	TGCGCCAGCAGCCTAGAGGTTCAGATACCCCTCGGAAACACCATATATTTT	CASSLEVQIPLGNTIYF
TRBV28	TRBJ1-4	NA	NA	TGTGCCAGCAGTCCCGGGACTGCCGAAAAACTGTTTTTT	CASSPGTAEKLFF
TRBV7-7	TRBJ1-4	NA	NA	TGTGCCAGCGGGGGGGCGTTAGTAACTAATGAAAAACTGTTTTTT	CASGGALVTNEKLFF
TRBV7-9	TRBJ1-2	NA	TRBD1	TGTGCCAGCAGCTTAGCCGGGACAGGGGTCTTCTATGGCTACACCTTC	CASSLAGTGVFYGYTF
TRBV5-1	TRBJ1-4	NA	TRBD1	TGCGCCAGCAGCCCGAACCCCCCGGGACAGGGGGGTGAAAAACTGTTTTTT	CASSPNPPGQGGEKLFF
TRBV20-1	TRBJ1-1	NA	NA	TGCAGTGCTGGCCGGACCGAAGCTTTCTTT	CSAGRTEAFF
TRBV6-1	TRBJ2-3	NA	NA	TGTGCCAGCAGTCTATCGAACGGGGCAGATACGCAGTATTTT	CASSLSNGADTQYF
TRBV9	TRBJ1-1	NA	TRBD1	TGTGCCAGCAGCGCCGCGACGACCGGGACAGGGATTAACACTGAAGCTTTCTTT	CASSAATTGTGINTEAFF
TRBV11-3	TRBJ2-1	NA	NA	TGTGCCAGCAGCACGGGACATACCTATGAGCAGTTCTTC	CASSTGHTYEQFF
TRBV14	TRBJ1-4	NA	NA	TGTGCCAGCAGCCAAGTCCGTACAGGGCCTTTCGAAAAACTGTTTTTT	CASSQVRTGPFEKLFF
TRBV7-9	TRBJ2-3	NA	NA	TGTGCCAGCAGCACAGGAGATCGTACGCAGTATTTT	CASSTGDRTQYF
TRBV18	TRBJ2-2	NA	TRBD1	TGTGCCAGCTCCCCCACGACAGGGGCCGGGGAGCTGTTTTTT	CASSPTTGAGELFF
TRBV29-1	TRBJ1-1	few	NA	TGCAGCGTTCCCGGGAACACTGAAGCTTTCTTT	CSVPGNTEAFF
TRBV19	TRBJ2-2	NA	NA	TGTGCCAGTAGTATCAACATGGCGCTAGGGACCGGGGAGCTGTTTTTT	CASSINMALGTGELFF
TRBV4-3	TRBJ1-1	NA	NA	TGCGCCAGCCGAAAGACGGGAACAAAATCGGGAAACACTGAAGCTTTCTTT	CASRKTGTKSGNTEAFF
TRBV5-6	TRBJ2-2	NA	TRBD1	TGTGCCAGCAGCTCCGGGACAGCAACAACCGGGGAGCTGTTTTTT	CASSSGTATTGELFF
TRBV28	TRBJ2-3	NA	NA	TGTGCCAGCAGGGAAACCGGGACAACAGATACGCAGTATTTT	CASRETGTTDTQYF
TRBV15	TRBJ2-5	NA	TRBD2	TGTGCCACCAGCAGTTGGGACTACTACAACCAAGAGACCCAGTACTTC	CATSSWDYYNQETQYF
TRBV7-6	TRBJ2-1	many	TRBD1	TGTGCCAGCAGCTTAAAACAGGGGGATGAGCAGTTCTTC	CASSLKQGDEQFF
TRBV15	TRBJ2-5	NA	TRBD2	TGTGCCACCAGCAGAGTCCCGGGACTAGCGGGAGGGCCCCCAGAGACCCAGTACTTC	CATSRVPGLAGGPPETQYF
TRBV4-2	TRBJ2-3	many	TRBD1	TGTGCCAGCAGCCAAAACATCCCGGGACAGTTTAGCACAGATACGCAGTATTTT	CASSQNIPGQFSTDTQYF
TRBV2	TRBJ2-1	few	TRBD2	TGTGCCAGCAGACCGGGACTAGCGGGAGTTGGCGAGCAGTTCTTC	CASRPGLAGVGEQFF
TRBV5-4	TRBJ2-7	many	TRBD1	TGTGCCAGCAGCCGACAGGGGCAGGACGAGCAGTACTTC	CASSRQGQDEQYF